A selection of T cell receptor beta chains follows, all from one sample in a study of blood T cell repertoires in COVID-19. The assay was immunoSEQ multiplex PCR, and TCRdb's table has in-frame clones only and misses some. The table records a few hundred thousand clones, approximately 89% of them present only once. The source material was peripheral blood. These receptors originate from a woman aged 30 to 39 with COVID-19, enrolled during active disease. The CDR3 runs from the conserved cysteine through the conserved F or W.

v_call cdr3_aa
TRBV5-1 CASTPGTSWNEQFF
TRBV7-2 CASSLQGALEETQYF
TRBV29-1 CSVGGPNYGYTF
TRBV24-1 CAQSWCIYF
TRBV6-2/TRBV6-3 CASSYQGVAGNQPQHF
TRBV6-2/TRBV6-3 CASSAVEDDNQPQHF
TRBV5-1 CASSLDSGRRETQYF
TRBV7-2 CASSPRNRDQPQHF
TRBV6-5 CASSTGGYEQYF
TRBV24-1 CATSEAGGAYNEQFF
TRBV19 CASSIFELERGVEVRNIQYF
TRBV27 CASSGTSVESYEQYF
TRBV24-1 CATSGTSGPTDTQYF
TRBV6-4 CASSAQPTDNAYEQYF
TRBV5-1 CASSLDANSRNEQFF
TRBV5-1 CASSLEGFPYNEQFF
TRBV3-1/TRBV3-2 CASSQAGGGNTEAFF
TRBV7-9 CASSTSQNLYTEAFF
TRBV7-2 CASNGAQGPNSPLHF
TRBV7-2 CASSLGPGLAGGKNEQYF
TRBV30 CAWSLGSNQPQHF
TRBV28 CASSRRTTGIEQYF
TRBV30 CAWRGTSSTLEQYF
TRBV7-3 CASSPLAGEDTGELFF
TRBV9 CASSTGTSGRMADTQYF
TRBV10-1 CATNPGTGSYEQYF
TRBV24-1 CATSERTSGSSNTQYF
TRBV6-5 CASSYTAGGSPLHF
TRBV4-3 CASSQDLSNEQFF
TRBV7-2 CASSLQGGHGYTF
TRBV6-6 CASRDRDMFSNQPQHF
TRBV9 CASSSPLWGPGTDTQYF
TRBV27 CASSLSFLAGVGEQYF
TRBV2 CASSDLTDEAFF
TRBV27 CASSPHTGGGNQPQHF
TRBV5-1 CASSLGQGVYEQYF
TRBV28 CASDSVNTEAFF